Following are 32 T cell receptor beta chains from one sample sequenced in a study of OX40 agonist ivuxolimab in advanced cancers. Profiled with immunoSEQ multiplex PCR; TCRdb holds only in-frame clones, not every one. Among 45,000 to 60,000 clones listed, around 90% were seen once. Sequencing used CD4+ or CD8+ T cells sorted from blood, obtained in a trial of the OX40 agonist ivuxolimab. Source of these receptors: an adult with an advanced solid tumor such as melanoma, head and neck, liver or kidney cancer.

This sequence joins TRBV30 and TRBJ2-6, with D possibly TRBD1 on 6 matching bases. The V end lost 5 bases, the J end lost 0 bases, and 17 bases lay between the germline ends. Germline V gene sequence: CDR1 GTSNPN, CDR2 SVGIG (reference sequence). This CDR3 contains 17 residues. This CDR3 is CAWGKGVLSSGANVLTF. CDR3 DNA sequence: TGTGCCTGGGGAAAGGGGGTACTAAGCTCTGGGGCCAACGTCCTGACTTTC.

This clone was seen a single time. The V gene is TRBV4-2, the J gene TRBJ2-7; 10 positions agree with TRBD2. The germline V gene has CDR1 LGHNA and CDR2 YNFKEQ. The CDR3 is made up of 17 amino acids. Trimming removed 6 bases from V and 2 bases from J; junction bases left unmatched: 13. The CDR3 nucleotides read TGTGCCAGCAGTTCATACTCGCTAGCGGGAGACACCTACGAGCAGTACTTC. Its protein is CASSSYSLAGDTYEQYF.

V and J are TRBV18 and TRBJ1-2; TRBD1 aligns across 7 bases. CDR1 is KGHSH and CDR2 is LQKENI in the germline V gene. The ends lost 1 base at V and 8 bases at J; junction bases unmatched: 4. The CDR3 contains 13 residues. The CDR3 DNA reads TGTGCCAGCTCACCACAGGGGGCGAACGGCTACACCTTC. Its translation is CASSPQGANGYTF.

This chain uses TRBV28 with TRBJ2-5; D is uncertain. Germline values: CDR1 MDHEN, CDR2 SYDVKM. Trimming removed 6 bases from V and 4 bases from J, with 12 bases in between. The CDR3 extends over 13 amino acids. CDR3 coding DNA: TGTGCCAGCAGGCAAACCAACTTAGAGACCCAGTACTTC. This codes for CASRQTNLETQYF.

J is TRBJ1-1 and V is TRBV4-1; D is perhaps TRBD1 (5 bases). The CDR3 loop spans 14 amino acids. V lost 4 bases and J lost 2, with 11 bases in between. Germline V gene sequence: CDR1 MGHRA, CDR2 YSYEKL. The CDR3 is CASSPRDRNTEAFF. The DNA of the CDR3 is TGCGCCAGCAGCCCCCGGGACCGCAACACTGAAGCTTTCTTT.

The DNA for the CDR3 is TGTGCCAGCAGCCGGGGACAGCGATTGAACACTGAAGCTTTCTTT. This gives the protein CASSRGQRLNTEAFF. The chain combines TRBV14 with TRBJ1-1; TRBD1 aligns across 7 bases. The germline gives CDR1 SGHDN, CDR2 FVKESK. The CDR3 totals 15 residues. V gave up 4 bases and J gave up 0 bases; unmatched junction bases: 5.

J is TRBJ1-6 and V is TRBV7-2; TRBD1 is a possible D gene (6 bases). The length of the CDR3 is 15 residues. Trimming pared 1 base from V and 4 bases from J, leaving 8 bases between. Germline V gives CDR1 SGHTA, CDR2 FQGNSA. The CDR3 region is CASSLETGYNSPLHF. CDR3 nucleotide sequence: TGTGCCAGCAGCTTAGAAACAGGGTATAATTCACCCCTCCACTTT.

This clone was counted once. The V call is TRBV15, the J call TRBJ2-1, with D perhaps being TRBD1 or TRBD2 (6 bases each). The CDR3 consists of 14 residues. Germline V CDR1 and CDR2: LNHNV, YYDKDF (reference sequence). The V and J ends lost 3 bases and 4 bases respectively, with 10 bases between them. CDR3 sequence: CATSRLGGYNEQFF. The CDR3, as DNA: TGTGCCACCAGCAGGTTAGGGGGGTACAATGAGCAGTTCTTC.

The CDR3 reads CASSLGLNRAEGNTIYF. For the CDR3, the DNA is TGTGCCAGCAGCTTAGGTTTAAACAGGGCCGAAGGAAACACCATATATTTT. V gene TRBV13 combines with J gene TRBJ1-3, with D possibly being TRBD1 (6 bases). V was shortened by 0 bases and J by 4 bases, with 16 bases between the two germline ends. Germline V gene lookup returns CDR1 PRHDT and CDR2 FYEKMQ (reference sequence). This CDR3 spans 17 amino acids.

The chain couples TRBV5-1 to TRBJ1-1, with D possibly being TRBD1 (5 bases). The germline V gene has CDR1 SGHRS and CDR2 YFSETQ. Trimming stripped 1 base from V and 1 base from J, with 11 bases between. The CDR3 is made up of 15 amino acids. CDR3 bases: TGCGCCAGCAGCTTGTCCGCAGGGTCGAACACTGAAGCTTTCTTT. It encodes CASSLSAGSNTEAFF. The variable domain in full, with the rest retrieved from reference TRBV5-1 and TRBJ1-1, is KAGVTQTPRYLIKTRGQQVTLSCSPISGHRSVSWYQQTPGQGLQFLFEYFSETQRNKGNFPGRFSGRQFSNSRSEMNVSTLELGDSALYLCASSLSAGSNTEAFFGQGTRLTVV.

The V call is TRBV5-1, the J call TRBJ2-1, with TRBD2 matching over 9 bases. V lost 1 base to trimming and J lost 5 bases; unmatched junction nucleotides: 7. CDR3 length: 16 residues. Germline loops: CDR1 SGHRS, CDR2 YFSETQ. The CDR3 DNA is TGCGCCAGCAGCTTGATAGCGGGAGCGCAGCACAATGAGCAGTTCTTC. Residues: CASSLIAGAQHNEQFF.

The V and J genes are TRBV2 and TRBJ2-5; D unresolved. The germline CDR1 and CDR2 sequences are SNHLY and FYNNEI. This CDR3 contains 11 residues. Trimming removed 4 bases at V and 5 bases at J, with 5 bases between. The CDR3, as DNA: TGTGCCAGCAGTGTTCTTGAGACCCAGTACTTC. It specifies CASSVLETQYF.

The rearrangement uses TRBV18 and TRBJ1-3; unclear D gene. Germline V gene sequence: CDR1 KGHSH, CDR2 LQKENI. The CDR3 is 14 amino acids. V lost 6 bases to trimming and J lost 9 bases, with 18 bases between them. CDR3 loop: CASSQSGTTSTIYF. DNA for the CDR3: TGTGCCAGCTCCCAGTCCGGAACGACATCCACCATATATTTT.

This rearrangement joins TRBV27 to TRBJ1-4; 8 nucleotides align to TRBD1. Germline loops: CDR1 MNHEY, CDR2 SMNVEV (reference sequence). This CDR3 spans 13 amino acids. Trimming cost V 8 bases and J 4 bases; bases outside gene matches: 3. CDR3 DNA: TGTGCCAGCGGGGACAGGTTTAATGAAAAACTGTTTTTT. Translated, it gives CASGDRFNEKLFF.

The chain joins TRBV28 to TRBJ2-7; TRBD1 matches 7 bases. The germline gives CDR1 MDHEN, CDR2 SYDVKM. With 1 base clipped from V and 3 bases from J, the junction kept 0 bases outside the gene matches. The CDR3 is 13 residues long. The DNA of the CDR3 is TGTGCCAGCAGTTTATCAGGGGGCTACGAGCAGTACTTC. It is translated as CASSLSGGYEQYF.

J is TRBJ2-6 and V is TRBV18; possible D gene TRBD2, 7 bases. Germline CDR1 KGHSH, CDR2 LQKENI. The CDR3 loop spans 17 amino acids. With 2 bases removed from V and 2 bases from J, the gap between germline ends came to 13 bases. The CDR3, as DNA: TGTGCCAGCTCACCATTCGGAGGGGGGGCTGGGGCCAACGTCCTGACTTTC. It yields the protein CASSPFGGGAGANVLTF.

The chain recombines TRBV6-6 with TRBJ2-1; D unresolved. V was cut by 8 bases and J by 4 bases, with 12 bases left in between. CDR3 length: 13 residues. Germline CDR1 MNHNY, CDR2 SVGAGI (reference sequence). The CDR3 DNA is TGTGCCAGCGGAGCCCTAACTTACAATGAGCAGTTCTTC. It codes for CASGALTYNEQFF.

This clone was recorded only once. The rearrangement joins TRBV11-2 to TRBJ1-2; the D gene is possibly TRBD1 (5 bases). The V and J ends lost 1 base and 0 bases respectively, with 9 bases between them. The germline gives CDR1 SGHAT, CDR2 FQNNGV. CDR3 length: 15 residues. The CDR3: CASSLGVGANYGYTF. Written as DNA, the CDR3 is TGTGCCAGCAGCTTAGGGGTGGGGGCTAACTATGGCTACACCTTC.

The V call is TRBV18, the J call TRBJ2-7; D gene unclear. This CDR3 is built from 13 residues. In germline, CDR1 is KGHSH, CDR2 LQKENI. With 5 bases removed from V and 3 bases from J, the gap between germline ends came to 11 bases. The CDR3 nucleotides read TGTGCCAGCTCATCCGCTTGGGGCTACGAGCAGTACTTC. Translated: CASSSAWGYEQYF. The full variable domain, rest sourced from reference TRBV18 and TRBJ2-7, is NAGVMQNPRHLVRRRGQEARLRCSPMKGHSHVYWYRQLPEEGLKFMVYLQKENIIDESGMPKERFSAEFPKEGPSILRIQQVVRGDSAAYFCASSSAWGYEQYFGPGTRLTVT.

The chain links TRBV7-6 to TRBJ2-3; D uncertain. Trimming removed 4 bases from V and 0 bases from J, with 5 bases in between. Germline-derived CDR1 and CDR2 are SGHVS and FNYEAQ. The CDR3 loop spans 13 amino acids. The CDR3: CASSSTSTDTQYF. The CDR3, as DNA: TGTGCCAGCAGCTCTACAAGCACAGATACGCAGTATTTT.

The chain couples TRBV6-1 to TRBJ2-3; 7 positions agree with TRBD2. The CDR3 extends over 15 amino acids. Germline lookup yields CDR1 MNHNS and CDR2 SASEGT. The V segment lost 6 bases and the J segment 0 bases; nucleotides outside the gene matches: 6. This CDR3 reads CASRPWGGSTDTQYF. As DNA, the CDR3 is TGTGCCAGCAGGCCTTGGGGGGGGAGCACAGATACGCAGTATTTT.

V is TRBV5-8 and J is TRBJ2-2; tentative D call: TRBD2 (6 bases). Deletions cut 2 bases from V and 3 bases from J, with 11 bases between. Germline loops: CDR1 SGHTS, CDR2 YDEGEE. The CDR3 is made up of 15 amino acids. The DNA for the CDR3 is TGTGCCAGCAGCTTTCCGGGAGTATACACCGGGGAGCTGTTTTTT. It translates to CASSFPGVYTGELFF.

This chain joins TRBV9 and TRBJ2-1, with a weak D call TRBD1 (5 bases). Trimming shortened V by 1 base and J by 1 base, and 9 bases separated the two germline ends. This CDR3 region has 15 residues. Per the germline V gene, CDR1 is SGDLS and CDR2 is YYNGEE. CDR3 protein: CASSVQGLSYNEQFF. DNA of the CDR3: TGTGCCAGCAGCGTACAGGGCCTATCCTACAATGAGCAGTTCTTC.

The chain recombines TRBV28 with TRBJ2-2; D is unresolved. Germline V gene lookup returns CDR1 MDHEN and CDR2 SYDVKM. Trimming pared 1 base from V and 0 bases from J, leaving 9 bases between. The CDR3 length is 16 residues. CDR3 coding DNA: TGTGCCAGCAGTTTATTTAGGCCGCCGAACACCGGGGAGCTGTTTTTT. This translates into CASSLFRPPNTGELFF.

The V call is TRBV9, the J call TRBJ2-7; TRBD2 matches at 10 bases. CDR1 SGDLS and CDR2 YYNGEE come from the germline V gene. There are 15 residues in the CDR3. The V gene end was trimmed by 4 bases and the J gene end by 6 bases; junction bases not matched to a gene: 10. The CDR3 DNA sequence: TGTGCCAGCAGCCCGGGGGGGCTAGCGGGAGTCGAGCAGTACTTC. This codes for CASSPGGLAGVEQYF.

This clone was seen only a few times. The gene calls are TRBV4-3 and TRBJ1-1; maybe TRBD1 (6 bases). The CDR3 consists of 16 residues. Germline V gene data show CDR1 as LGHNA and CDR2 as YSLEER. Trimming pared 0 bases from V and 1 base from J, leaving 12 bases between. CDR3 DNA: TGCGCCAGCAGCCAAGACTGGGGGCGGCGGAACACTGAAGCTTTCTTT. This gives the protein CASSQDWGRRNTEAFF.

The chain has TRBV5-6 and TRBJ2-3; weak D call: TRBD2 (6 bases). V was shortened by 3 bases and J by 3 bases, with 14 bases between the two germline ends. The CDR3 loop spans 15 amino acids. Germline V lookup: CDR1 SGHDT, CDR2 YYEEEE. CDR3 in amino acids: CASSSPGDLTDTQYF. The CDR3 DNA is TGTGCCAGCAGCTCCCCGGGAGATCTTACAGATACGCAGTATTTT.

J is TRBJ2-2 and V is TRBV11-2, with D perhaps TRBD1 (5 bases). CDR3 length equals 15 residues. Trimming pared 1 base from V and 4 bases from J, leaving 10 bases between. CDR1 is SGHAT and CDR2 is FQNNGV in the germline V gene. CDR3 sequence (DNA): TGTGCCAGCAGCTTAGTGCAGGGAATCACCGGGGAGCTGTTTTTT. It translates to CASSLVQGITGELFF.

In the case of this clone: Other nucleotide sequences in the sample specify the same CDR3. The CDR3 DNA reads TGCGCCAGCAGCTTGGGCGGGGGCCGGACTGAAGCTTTCTTT. It codes for CASSLGGGRTEAFF. The J gene is TRBJ1-1, the V gene TRBV5-1, with a weak D call TRBD1 (6 bases). The CDR3 length is 14 residues. Per the germline V gene, CDR1 is SGHRS and CDR2 is YFSETQ. The V and J ends lost 0 bases and 5 bases respectively, with 11 bases between them.

This clone was picked up one time. In nucleotides, the CDR3 is TGTGCCAGCAGCTTACACCCAGGACAGGGGCCCAATGAGCAGTTCTTC. This gives the protein CASSLHPGQGPNEQFF. This chain links TRBV7-2 with TRBJ2-1, with 9 positions matching TRBD1. The germline gives CDR1 SGHTA, CDR2 FQGNSA. With V trimmed by 2 bases and J by 6 bases, 8 bases remained unmatched. The CDR3 is 16 residues long. The complete variable domain, with remaining parts taken from reference TRBV7-2 and TRBJ2-1, reads GAGVSQSPSNKVTEKGKDVELRCDPISGHTALYWYRQSLGQGLEFLIYFQGNSAPDKSGLPSDRFSAERTGGSVSTLTIQRTQQEDSAVYLCASSLHPGQGPNEQFFGPGTRLTVL.

J is TRBJ2-1 and V is TRBV28; 11 bases are a match to TRBD2. The V and J ends lost 5 bases and 10 bases, in that order; junction bases with no gene match: 13. The CDR3 covers 16 residues. Per germline, CDR1 MDHEN and CDR2 SYDVKM. The CDR3 nucleotides are TGTGCCAGCAGTACGACTAGCGGGAAAACAGGGTGGGAGCAGTTCTTC. This codes for CASSTTSGKTGWEQFF.

This rearrangement joins TRBV18 to TRBJ1-1, with 7 bases lining up with TRBD1. Unmatched junction bases numbered 2, after V lost 3 bases and J lost 1 base. The CDR3 contains 14 residues. The germline CDR1 and CDR2 sequences are KGHSH and LQKENI. The chain's CDR3 is CASSPDRENTEAFF. DNA of the CDR3: TGTGCCAGCTCACCCGACAGGGAGAACACTGAAGCTTTCTTT.